This TCR beta chain was identified in a study of blood T cell repertoires in COVID-19. The sample holds one count of this clone. Measured with immunoSEQ multiplex PCR; TCRdb has only the in-frame clones, and not every one. The sample has about 280,000 clones, roughly 80% seen once. In germline, CDR1 is LGHNA, CDR2 YSLEER. The CDR3 totals 14 residues. Trimming removed 7 bases at V and 3 bases at J, with 13 bases between. The clonotype originates from a woman in her forties or fifties who had recovered from COVID-19. Input material: peripheral blood. The chain combines TRBV4-3 with TRBJ2-1; D not certain. The CDR3 loop is CASKQSNHYNEQFF. CDR3 nucleotides: TGCGCCAGCAAACAGTCAAATCACTACAATGAGCAGTTCTTC.